A selection of T cell receptor beta chains follows, all from one sample in a study of human T cells and chemical hapten exposure. TCRdb redid the calling of the RACE reads with MiXCR, one entry per CDR3 protein. The data hold 250,000 to 300,000 distinct CDR3 sequences, with 7.5% to 8% observed a single time. The starting material was whole blood, obtained in connection with sensitization to the hapten diphenylcyclopropenone (DPC). These receptors were obtained from a man between 18 and 29 years old with alopecia areata. Some clones in this sample may be carry-over from other donors' samples. Both conserved end residues are part of each CDR3. D genes are given only for firm matches. Only part of the rows carry a size: once, few, many, or a class if the clone is expanded.

>few|TRBJ2-3|TRBD2|TRBV7-2
TGTGCCAGCAGCGCCGGGAGAGCGGGGGAGGGTACAGATACGCAGTATTTT
CASSAGRAGEGTDTQYF
>few|TRBJ1-4|NA|TRBV6-2/TRBV6-3
TGTGCCAGCAGTTACGCAGAGGGACGGAGTAATGAAAAACTGTTTTTT
CASSYAEGRSNEKLFF
>many|TRBJ2-1|NA|TRBV28
TGTGCCAGCAGTTTAAGTACAGGGCCATCATATGAGCAGTTCTTC
CASSLSTGPSYEQFF
>NA|TRBJ1-4|TRBD1|TRBV2
TGTGTCAGCAGTGACGACAGTGAAACAGGGGATACTAATGAAAAACTGTTTTTT
CVSSDDSETGDTNEKLFF
>NA|TRBJ2-3|TRBD2|TRBV5-1
TGCGCCAGCAGCGGTCTAGCGGGCACAGATACGCAGTATTTT
CASSGLAGTDTQYF
>NA|TRBJ1-5|NA|TRBV10-3
TGTGCCATCGTCAACAGCAATCAGCCCCAGCATTTT
CAIVNSNQPQHF
>many|TRBJ1-1|NA|TRBV29-1
TGCAGCGTTGAACCAGCAGCCGCTTTCTTT
CSVEPAAAFF
>NA|TRBJ2-1|NA|TRBV6-2/TRBV6-3
TGTGCCAGCAGTCCCACGAAAATCAGGGCCAATGAGCAGTTCTTC
CASSPTKIRANEQFF
>many|TRBJ1-2|NA|TRBV9
TGTGCCATCTCCCGACAGCACGCCAACTATGGCTACACCTTC
CAISRQHANYGYTF
>many|TRBJ1-5|NA|TRBV28
TGTGCCAGCAGACAAGGGACGGCCTATAGCAATCAGCCCCAGCATTTT
CASRQGTAYSNQPQHF
>NA|TRBJ1-2|NA|TRBV20-1
TGCAGTGCTGGTATACTTCGGGGCTACACCTTC
CSAGILRGYTF
>NA|TRBJ2-3|NA|TRBV2
TGTGCCAGCAGTGTAAAATCAGCGAATAATCCCACAGATACGCAGTATTTT
CASSVKSANNPTDTQYF
>few|TRBJ1-2|NA|TRBV7-9
TGTGCCAGCAGCTTGGGGGGCCTCAACTATGGCTACACCTTC
CASSLGGLNYGYTF
>NA|TRBJ1-2|TRBD1|TRBV20-1
TGCAGTGCTAGAGAACGCAGGGGGAAGAACTATGGCTACACCTTC
CSARERRGKNYGYTF
>many|TRBJ1-2|TRBD1|TRBV9
TGTGCCAGCAGCGCGGGACAGTACTATGGCTACACCTTC
CASSAGQYYGYTF
>NA|TRBJ1-6|TRBD1|TRBV4-3
TGCGCCAGCAGCCACGGGACAGCTATTTATAATTCACCCCTCCACTTT
CASSHGTAIYNSPLHF
>NA|TRBJ2-7|TRBD2|TRBV20-1
TGCAGTGCCTCAGCGGGGGGAATCTACGAGCAGTACTTC
CSASAGGIYEQYF
>NA|TRBJ1-4|NA|TRBV7-2
TGTGCCAGCAGCTCGGCCCGTGGGTTGGCGTATGAAAAACTGTTTTTT
CASSSARGLAYEKLFF
>few|TRBJ1-5|NA|TRBV7-9
TGTGCCAGCAGCTTAGTCTCCACTGGGAGGGGGAATCAGCCCCAGCATTTT
CASSLVSTGRGNQPQHF
>NA|TRBJ1-4|NA|TRBV12-3/TRBV12-4
TGTGCCAGCAGTTTGAGTGTCGGCGTACCCGAAAAACTGTTTTTT
CASSLSVGVPEKLFF
>many|TRBJ2-3|TRBD2|TRBV7-9
TGTGCCAGCTCAGAGCGGGGCCAAACAGATACGCAGTATTTT
CASSERGQTDTQYF
>few|TRBJ1-5|NA|TRBV20-1
TGCAGTGCCATCCAGGGATCCAATCAGCCCCAGCATTTT
CSAIQGSNQPQHF
>few|TRBJ2-3|TRBD2|TRBV4-3
TGCGCCAGCAGCCCAGTGCGGGGGGCCCCTGGCACAGATACGCAGTATTTT
CASSPVRGAPGTDTQYF
>few|TRBJ2-5|NA|TRBV27
TGTGCCAGCAGTCCTGTTGGGCCACGAGAGACCCAGTACTTC
CASSPVGPRETQYF
>few|TRBJ2-5|NA|TRBV2
TGTGCCAGCATTTTCGACAGTACCCAAGAGACCCAGTACTTC
CASIFDSTQETQYF
>few|TRBJ1-4|NA|TRBV13
TGTGCCAGCAGCCAAGGGAACGGAAAACTGTTTTTT
CASSQGNGKLFF
>NA|TRBJ2-5|TRBD2|TRBV10-3
TGTGCCATCAGTGAGGGACTAGCGGGGGATGAGACCCAGTACTTC
CAISEGLAGDETQYF
>few|TRBJ2-1|NA|TRBV18
TGTGCCAGCTCACCAAAGGTTGGGTCCTACAATGAGCAGTTCTTC
CASSPKVGSYNEQFF
>few|TRBJ1-1|TRBD1|TRBV10-3
TGTGCCATCAGTGACGGGGGGGACAGCTACCAGAACACTGAAGCTTTCTTT
CAISDGGDSYQNTEAFF
>few|TRBJ1-5|TRBD1|TRBV27
TGTGCCAGCAGTTTATCGAGGACAGGCCTTAGCAATCAGCCCCAGCATTTT
CASSLSRTGLSNQPQHF
>few|TRBJ1-5|NA|TRBV20-1
TGCAGTGCCCTCCCCGGGTGGAGGGGCAATCAGCCCCAGCATTTT
CSALPGWRGNQPQHF
>NA|TRBJ2-2|TRBD1|TRBV14
TGTGCCAGCAGCCTGAAAGACAGGGTGGCATACACCGGGGAGCTGTTTTTT
CASSLKDRVAYTGELFF
>few|TRBJ1-3|TRBD1|TRBV7-2
TGTGCCAGCAGCTTAACAGGGGGAGGAAACACCATATATTTT
CASSLTGGGNTIYF
>many|TRBJ1-3|TRBD1|TRBV10-3
TGTGCCACCCGGACAGGGGACTCTGGAAACACCATATATTTT
CATRTGDSGNTIYF
>NA|TRBJ1-5|TRBD1|TRBV19
TGTGCCAGTAGTCCCGGGACAGGGCAAACGCCCCAGCATTTT
CASSPGTGQTPQHF
>many|TRBJ2-6|NA|TRBV7-2
TGTGCCAGCAGCTTAGTCGGCTGGTTCCCCCATCTCTCTGGGGCCAACGTCCTGACTTTC
CASSLVGWFPHLSGANVLTF
>NA|TRBJ1-2|NA|TRBV7-2
TGTGCCAGCAGCTCCATCCTCGGCGACAGGAGAGGCTACACCTTC
CASSSILGDRRGYTF
>NA|TRBJ1-5|NA|TRBV29-1
TGCAGCGTTGCGAGGGGGGGCAATCAGCCCCAGCATTTT
CSVARGGNQPQHF
>NA|TRBJ1-1|NA|TRBV2
TGTGCCAGCGGAGAAGATCTGAACACTGAAGCTTTCTTT
CASGEDLNTEAFF
>few|TRBJ1-2|NA|TRBV5-1
TGCGCCAGCAGCAAGATCCCAAGTTATGGCTACACCTTC
CASSKIPSYGYTF
>many|TRBJ1-6|NA|TRBV28
TGTGCCAGCAGTCCCCCGGGGGGCGAGAGCTCCTATAATTCACCCCTCCACTTT
CASSPPGGESSYNSPLHF
>few|TRBJ2-4|TRBD2|TRBV29-1
TGCAGCGCTGACCTAGCGGGGGAGGAGCCCAAAAACATTCAGTACTTC
CSADLAGEEPKNIQYF
>NA|TRBJ2-5|TRBD2|TRBV6-5
TGTGCCAGCAGGCTAGCGGGGGGGCCTGAGACCCAGTACTTC
CASRLAGGPETQYF
>NA|TRBJ2-7|NA|TRBV6-2/TRBV6-3
TGTGCCAGCAGTTACTCGATGCTGAGCTCCTACGAGCAGTACTTC
CASSYSMLSSYEQYF
>NA|TRBJ1-1|TRBD1|TRBV12-3/TRBV12-4
TGTGCCAGCAGTTCGCGACAGGGACTGCAAAATGAAGCTTTCTTT
CASSSRQGLQNEAFF
>few|TRBJ2-3|NA|TRBV11-2
TGTGCCAGCAGCTTCATCGATACGCAGTATTTT
CASSFIDTQYF
>few|TRBJ1-1|TRBD1|TRBV4-1
TGCGCCAGCAGCCAAGATCCCAACAGGGGGACTGAAGCTTTCTTT
CASSQDPNRGTEAFF
>many|TRBJ2-3|NA|TRBV7-8
TGTGCCAGCAGCTTAGGGCAAGGTAGCGGCAGCACAGATACGCAGTATTTT
CASSLGQGSGSTDTQYF
>many|TRBJ1-1|NA|TRBV2
TGTGCCAGCAGGTACAGGGCTGTGGACACTGAAGCTTTCTTT
CASRYRAVDTEAFF
>few|TRBJ2-7|NA|TRBV15
TGTGCCACCAGCAGAGTAACCGGGTCCTCCTACGAGCAGTACTTC
CATSRVTGSSYEQYF
>few|TRBJ2-2|NA|TRBV3-1
TGTGCCAGCAGCCAAGGCCCAGGGCACACCGGGGAGCTGTTTTTT
CASSQGPGHTGELFF
>NA|TRBJ2-5|TRBD1|TRBV6-5
TGTGCCAGCAGTGGGACAGGGTCGGAGACCCAGTACTTC
CASSGTGSETQYF
>few|TRBJ2-4|NA|TRBV12-3/TRBV12-4
TGTGCCAGCAGTTTAGACGGAGCCAAAAACATTCAGTACTTC
CASSLDGAKNIQYF
>NA|TRBJ1-5|TRBD1|TRBV19
TGTGCCAGTAGTTTAGGGACAGATGACGCCGGGAGGTCCCAGCATTTT
CASSLGTDDAGRSQHF
>many|TRBJ1-1|NA|TRBV3-1
TGTGCCAGCAGCCAAGGGATGAACACTGAAGCTTTCTTT
CASSQGMNTEAFF
>many|TRBJ1-1|NA|TRBV5-1
TGCGCCAGCAGCATCGCAGGGTACACTGAAGCTTTCTTT
CASSIAGYTEAFF
>NA|TRBJ2-1|TRBD2|TRBV5-1
TGCGCCAGCAGCCCCCTCCCAATGGGCGGGGGAAGCAATGAGCAGTTCTTC
CASSPLPMGGGSNEQFF
>NA|TRBJ1-5|NA|TRBV6-2/TRBV6-3
TGTGCCAGCAGTTACGGGTCGGTGAATCAGCCCCAGCATTTT
CASSYGSVNQPQHF
>NA|TRBJ2-5|TRBD1|TRBV7-9
TGTGCCAGCAGGCGGACAGGGTTAGAGACCCAGTACTTC
CASRRTGLETQYF